This record looks at one T cell receptor beta chain sequence and its context. This clone was picked up many times. Its target antigen remains unknown. Per-nucleotide qualities are absent, and no much larger clonotype sits a single base away. The sample belongs to a study of OX40 agonist ivuxolimab in advanced cancers. Describing the broader study: The costimulatory receptor OX40 (CD134) was targeted by ivuxolimab, a fully human IgG2 agonistic monoclonal antibody. Intravenous ivuxolimab was administered to patients every 2 weeks at six dose levels: 0.01, 0.1, 0.3, 1.5, 3 and 10 mg/kg. Of the approximately 50 patients in dose escalation, about 20 had hepatocellular carcinoma, about 15 had melanoma, 9 had renal cell carcinoma and 9 had head and neck cancer. The dose-escalation cohort was about 83% male with a mean age of approximately 59 years, ranging from roughly 20 to 80. Prior anti-PD-1, anti-PD-L1 or anti-CTLA-4 therapy was permitted, and checkpoint inhibitors had been received by roughly two fifths of dose-escalation patients. Partial responses occurred in three dose-escalation patients, of whom one had hepatocellular carcinoma and two had cutaneous melanoma. Peripheral TCRbeta sequencing was intended to test whether TCR sequence diversity was altered and clonal T-cell expansion was caused by ivuxolimab. The paper covers the monotherapy dose-escalation part of the phase I ivuxolimab trial, which included N of about 56 patients. The investigation overall reported the following: Low levels of normalized T-cell clonal expansion were also shown by some nonresponding patients. At doses from 0.1 to 3.0 mg/kg, clonal expansion was seen in both CD4+ and CD8+ blood T cells between baseline and week 6. After ivuxolimab, CD8+ T cells had more expanded clones than CD4+ T cells on average. Antigen specificity was not determined for the clonally expanded peripheral T cells. In partial responders in the 0.1-3.0 mg/kg groups, normalized peripheral clonal expansion was found to be among the lowest, especially among CD8+ T cells.

The trial excluded patients who had a history of autoimmune disease or who were on systemic immunosuppression. Peripheral blood for TCR sequencing was drawn from every dose cohort at baseline, at cycle 4 day 1 and at cycle 7 day 1. The samples were drawn from a first-in-human, open-label, multicenter phase I dose-escalation trial of ivuxolimab. The trial enrolled adults with locally advanced or metastatic head and neck squamous cell, hepatocellular, melanoma or renal cell carcinoma. Before TCR sequencing, CD4+ T cells and CD8+ T cells were sorted from peripheral blood as separate populations. To sequence the TCRbeta CDR3 region, genomic DNA was isolated from the sorted cells. The immunoSEQ Assay was used to sequence the TCRbeta CDR3 regions. Imported from immuneACCESS, the table was reduced by TCRdb to in-frame sequences with V and J called. These copies leave out some clones; in studies compared against another copy, an unresolved V gene accounts for under half, and the cause of the remainder is not known. The sample yields 84,000 or so clones; approximately 88% were counted once. The ten largest clones represent about 2.7% of the sample.

Sequenced material: CD4+ or CD8+ T cells sorted from blood, taken in a trial of the OX40 agonist ivuxolimab. This clonotype originated in an adult with an advanced solid tumor such as melanoma, head and neck, liver or kidney cancer.

CDR3 reads: CASSQREGFGNQPQHF. The nucleotide sequence is TGTGCCAGCAGCCAAAGAGAGGGATTCGGCAATCAGCCCCAGCATTTT. The chain was built from TRBV4-2 and TRBJ1-5, with the identity of the D gene unclear. Taken from the germline V gene, the CDR1 and CDR2 loops are LGHNA and YNFKEQ. CDR3 length: 16 amino acids, cysteine to phenylalanine. Only CDR3 DNA remains: 48 bases, in frame from the first base. V is shortened by 2 bases, J by 2 bases, and the region joining them spans 13 bases.